This TCR beta chain came from a study of blood T cell repertoires in COVID-19. Across the study: The United States, Italy and Spain provided the acute and convalescent COVID-19 samples.

From germline, CDR1 is ENHRY and CDR2 SYGVKD. CDR3 length: 18 residues. The ends lost 2 bases at V and 6 bases at J; junction bases unmatched: 16. Only in-frame clones appear in the TCRdb table, and some are missing; sequencing was by immunoSEQ multiplex PCR. The sample holds over 150,000 clones, 85% to 95% seen once. Specimen: peripheral blood. The chain links TRBV10-3 to TRBJ2-3, with 8 bases that match TRBD2. The source of this sequence is a man over 45 with acute or convalescent COVID-19. The CDR3 DNA reads as TGTGCCATCAGTGAGCCAAAGGGTAGCGGGGTGGTTTTGGATACGCAGTATTTT. This translates into CAISEPKGSGVVLDTQYF.